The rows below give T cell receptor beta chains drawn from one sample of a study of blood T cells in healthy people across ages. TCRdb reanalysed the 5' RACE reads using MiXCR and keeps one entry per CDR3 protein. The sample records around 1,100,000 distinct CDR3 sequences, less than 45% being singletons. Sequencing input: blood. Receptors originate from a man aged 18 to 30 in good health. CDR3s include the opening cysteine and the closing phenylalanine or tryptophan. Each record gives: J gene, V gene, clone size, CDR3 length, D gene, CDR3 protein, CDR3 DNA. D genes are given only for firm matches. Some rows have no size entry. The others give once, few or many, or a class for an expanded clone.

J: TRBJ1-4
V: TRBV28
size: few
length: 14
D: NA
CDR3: CASSFGLLNEKLFF
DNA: TGTGCCAGCAGTTTTGGGCTCCTAAATGAAAAACTGTTTTTT

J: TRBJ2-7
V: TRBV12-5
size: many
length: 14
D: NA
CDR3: CASGLVPSIYEQYF
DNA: TGTGCTAGTGGTTTGGTCCCCAGCATCTACGAGCAGTACTTC

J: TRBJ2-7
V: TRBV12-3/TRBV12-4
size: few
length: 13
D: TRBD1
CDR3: CASSLGDRGEQYF
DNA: TGTGCCAGCAGTTTAGGGGACAGGGGCGAGCAGTACTTC

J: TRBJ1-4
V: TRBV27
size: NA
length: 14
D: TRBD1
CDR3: CASGGTGNNEKLFF
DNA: TGTGCCAGCGGCGGGACAGGGAATAATGAAAAACTGTTTTTT

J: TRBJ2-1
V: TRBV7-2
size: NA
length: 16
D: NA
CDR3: CASSLGPGSRYNEQFF
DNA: TGTGCCAGCAGCTTAGGTCCGGGCAGCAGGTACAATGAGCAGTTCTTC

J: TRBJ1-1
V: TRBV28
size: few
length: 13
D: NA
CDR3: CASIRVLNTEAFF
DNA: TGTGCCAGCATAAGGGTTTTGAACACTGAAGCTTTCTTT

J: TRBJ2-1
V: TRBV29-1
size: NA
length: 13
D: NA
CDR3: CSVEDFGGGEQFF
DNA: TGCAGCGTTGAAGATTTCGGGGGCGGTGAGCAGTTCTTC

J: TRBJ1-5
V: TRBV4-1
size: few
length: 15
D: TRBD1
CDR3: CASSQVTGTNQPQHF
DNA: TGCGCCAGCAGCCAGGTGACAGGGACCAATCAGCCCCAGCATTTT

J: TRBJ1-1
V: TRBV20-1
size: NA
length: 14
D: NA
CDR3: CSAREDSIATEAFF
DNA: TGCAGTGCTAGAGAGGACTCGATAGCCACTGAAGCTTTCTTT

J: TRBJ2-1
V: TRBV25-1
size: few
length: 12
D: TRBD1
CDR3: CASGDRANEQFF
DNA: TGTGCCAGCGGAGACAGGGCAAATGAGCAGTTCTTC

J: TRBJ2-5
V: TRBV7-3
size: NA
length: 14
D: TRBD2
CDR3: CASGSGSSYNEQYF
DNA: TGTGCCAGCGGAAGCGGGAGCTCCTACAATGAGCAGTACTTC

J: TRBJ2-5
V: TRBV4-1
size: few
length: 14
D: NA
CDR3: CASSQEAGLETQYF
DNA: TGCGCCAGCAGCCAAGAAGCAGGGCTAGAGACCCAGTACTTC

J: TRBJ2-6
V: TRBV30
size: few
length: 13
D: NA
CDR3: CAWSVVGANVLTF
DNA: TGTGCCTGGAGTGTGGTAGGGGCCAACGTCCTGACTTTC

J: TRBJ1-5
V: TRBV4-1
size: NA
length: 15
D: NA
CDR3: CASSQDGRGWQPQHF
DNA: TGCGCCAGCAGCCAGGACGGACGGGGATGGCAGCCCCAGCATTTT

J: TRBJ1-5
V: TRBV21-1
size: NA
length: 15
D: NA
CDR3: CARATGIISNQPQHF
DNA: TGTGCCAGGGCGACAGGGATTATTAGCAATCAGCCCCAGCATTTT

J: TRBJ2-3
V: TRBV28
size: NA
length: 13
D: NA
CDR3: CASSQTRFDTQYF
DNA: TGTGCCAGCAGTCAAACCAGGTTCGATACGCAGTATTTT

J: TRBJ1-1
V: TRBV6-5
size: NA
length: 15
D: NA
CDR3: CASSSRGDKGTEAFF
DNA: TGTGCCAGCAGTTCCCGGGGGGACAAGGGCACTGAAGCTTTCTTT

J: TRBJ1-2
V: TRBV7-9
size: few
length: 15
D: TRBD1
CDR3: CASSPGTGGEYGYTF
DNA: TGTGCCAGCAGCCCAGGGACAGGGGGCGAATATGGCTACACCTTC

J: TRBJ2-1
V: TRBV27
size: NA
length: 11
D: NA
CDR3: CASPLNNEQFF
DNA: TGTGCCAGCCCTCTTAACAATGAGCAGTTCTTC

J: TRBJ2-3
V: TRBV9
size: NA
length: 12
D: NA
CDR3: CASSGEGDTQYF
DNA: TGTGCCAGCAGCGGCGAAGGGGATACGCAGTATTTT

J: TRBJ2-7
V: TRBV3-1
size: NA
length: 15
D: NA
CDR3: CASSQEGLVYNEQYF
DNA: TGTGCCAGCAGCCAAGAAGGGCTAGTTTACAATGAGCAGTACTTC

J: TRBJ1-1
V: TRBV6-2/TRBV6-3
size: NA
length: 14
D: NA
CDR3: CASSYASQNTEAFF
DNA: TGTGCCAGCAGTTACGCGTCCCAGAACACTGAAGCTTTCTTT